These T cell receptor beta chains were read from a single sample in a study of T-cell memory formation after mild COVID-19. TCRdb re-derived calls from the 5' RACE reads in MiXCR, one entry per CDR3 protein. The sample yields approximately 150,000 distinct CDR3 sequences, about an eighth seen once. Sequencing was performed on PBMCs or a T cell subset sorted from them (not recorded which). The receptor source for this set is a young man who had mild COVID-19 (a few samples of this study predate the infection). Cell type and time point are not known. Each CDR3 is given with its conserved first and last residue. D genes are given only for firm matches. For some rows the clone size is stated as once, few or many, or as a class when expanded; others skip it.

CDR3 DNA: TGCGCCAGCAGCTTCAGGACGGAGAACACTGAAGCTTTCTTT
CDR3 protein: CASSFRTENTEAFF
J gene: TRBJ1-1
V gene: TRBV5-1
clone size: -
D gene: -

CDR3 DNA: TGCGCCAGCAGCAGATTACCCGGGACTAGCCGCATGGCGGGCATTCAGTACTTC
CDR3 protein: CASSRLPGTSRMAGIQYF
J gene: TRBJ2-4
V gene: TRBV5-1
clone size: few
D gene: TRBD2

CDR3 DNA: TGCGCCAGCAGCTTGGCGCAGGCCACCTACAATGAGCAGTTCTTC
CDR3 protein: CASSLAQATYNEQFF
J gene: TRBJ2-1
V gene: TRBV5-1
clone size: many
D gene: -

CDR3 DNA: TGTGCCACCTCTAGCGGGTGGGAGACCCAGTACTTC
CDR3 protein: CATSSGWETQYF
J gene: TRBJ2-5
V gene: TRBV2
clone size: -
D gene: TRBD2

CDR3 DNA: TGTGCCAGCAGCCTCCCGGGACAGGGTGTGGATACGCAGTATTTT
CDR3 protein: CASSLPGQGVDTQYF
J gene: TRBJ2-3
V gene: TRBV4-2
clone size: few
D gene: TRBD1

CDR3 DNA: TGTGCCAGCAGCTCACAGCGGGGGGGCCTGGAGACCCAGTACTTC
CDR3 protein: CASSSQRGGLETQYF
J gene: TRBJ2-5
V gene: TRBV7-2
clone size: few
D gene: TRBD2

CDR3 DNA: TGTGCCAGCAGTTGGTCGGAAGGGGCCAATCAGCCCCAGCATTTT
CDR3 protein: CASSWSEGANQPQHF
J gene: TRBJ1-5
V gene: TRBV6-2/TRBV6-3
clone size: -
D gene: -

CDR3 DNA: TGTGCCAGCAGCCCGGTCCCGGCCAGGGCGGCTGGGGCCAACGTCCTGACTTTC
CDR3 protein: CASSPVPARAAGANVLTF
J gene: TRBJ2-6
V gene: TRBV7-2
clone size: -
D gene: -

CDR3 DNA: TGTGCCAGCAGCCCCACTCGACGGGCTAACTATGGCTACACCTTC
CDR3 protein: CASSPTRRANYGYTF
J gene: TRBJ1-2
V gene: TRBV12-3/TRBV12-4
clone size: -
D gene: -

CDR3 DNA: TGTGCCAGCAGCTTGAGGGGAAGCACAGATACGCAGTATTTT
CDR3 protein: CASSLRGSTDTQYF
J gene: TRBJ2-3
V gene: TRBV7-2
clone size: many
D gene: -

CDR3 DNA: TGCAGTGCGGCTGGGGGGGGCTCTGGAAACACCATATATTTT
CDR3 protein: CSAAGGGSGNTIYF
J gene: TRBJ1-3
V gene: TRBV20-1
clone size: few
D gene: -

CDR3 DNA: TGTGCCAGCTCACCACAGGGTGATAGGGGCAATCAGCCCCAGCATTTT
CDR3 protein: CASSPQGDRGNQPQHF
J gene: TRBJ1-5
V gene: TRBV18
clone size: -
D gene: -

CDR3 DNA: TGCAGTGCTCGTTCGGCGGAGAGCACAGATACGCAGTATTTT
CDR3 protein: CSARSAESTDTQYF
J gene: TRBJ2-3
V gene: TRBV20-1
clone size: few
D gene: -

CDR3 DNA: TGTGCCAGCAGCTTTAGTACCGGGGAGCTGTTTTTT
CDR3 protein: CASSFSTGELFF
J gene: TRBJ2-2
V gene: TRBV7-2
clone size: -
D gene: -

CDR3 DNA: TGTGCCAGCAGTTTAGGGCAGGGGAGGCAGACCCAGTACTTC
CDR3 protein: CASSLGQGRQTQYF
J gene: TRBJ2-5
V gene: TRBV28
clone size: -
D gene: -

CDR3 DNA: TGTGCCATCAGTGAGTCGACGGCGGGGGGAAACATTCAGTACTTC
CDR3 protein: CAISESTAGGNIQYF
J gene: TRBJ2-4
V gene: TRBV10-3
clone size: few
D gene: TRBD2

CDR3 DNA: TGTGCCTTCCGGGGGGCAGGGCGAGGCACTGAAGCTTTCTTT
CDR3 protein: CAFRGAGRGTEAFF
J gene: TRBJ1-1
V gene: TRBV10-3
clone size: -
D gene: -

CDR3 DNA: TGTGCCAGCAGCCTGGGGGGGTTTGGAAACACCATATATTTT
CDR3 protein: CASSLGGFGNTIYF
J gene: TRBJ1-3
V gene: TRBV7-2
clone size: -
D gene: -

CDR3 DNA: TGTGCCAGCAGGACAGGGCCATCCTACGAGCAGTACTTC
CDR3 protein: CASRTGPSYEQYF
J gene: TRBJ2-7
V gene: TRBV6-5
clone size: few
D gene: TRBD1

CDR3 DNA: TGCGCCAGCAGCTTGGGTGTAGTAGGAAGAGGCACCATATATTTT
CDR3 protein: CASSLGVVGRGTIYF
J gene: TRBJ1-3
V gene: TRBV5-1
clone size: -
D gene: -

CDR3 DNA: TGTGCTAGTGGTACCCGGGACAGGGGAATTAATGAGCAGTTCTTC
CDR3 protein: CASGTRDRGINEQFF
J gene: TRBJ2-1
V gene: TRBV12-5
clone size: few
D gene: TRBD1

CDR3 DNA: TGCGCCAGCAGGGCTACAGGGAACACTGAAGCTTTCTTT
CDR3 protein: CASRATGNTEAFF
J gene: TRBJ1-1
V gene: TRBV10-2
clone size: few
D gene: -

CDR3 DNA: TGTGCCAGCAGCCCTCCTTCGACAGGGCCCTCATCCTACGAGCAGTACTTC
CDR3 protein: CASSPPSTGPSSYEQYF
J gene: TRBJ2-7
V gene: TRBV12-3/TRBV12-4
clone size: few
D gene: TRBD1

CDR3 DNA: TGTGCCACTGAGCGGACAGCTAGCAATCAGCCCCAGCATTTT
CDR3 protein: CATERTASNQPQHF
J gene: TRBJ1-5
V gene: TRBV2
clone size: -
D gene: -

CDR3 DNA: TGCGCCAGCAGCCAACTAGCGGGGGGGAAAAATGAGCAGTTCTTC
CDR3 protein: CASSQLAGGKNEQFF
J gene: TRBJ2-1
V gene: TRBV4-3
clone size: -
D gene: TRBD2

CDR3 DNA: TGCGCCAGCAGGCTGGAGCGGGGGGACCCCACCGGGGAGCTGTTTTTT
CDR3 protein: CASRLERGDPTGELFF
J gene: TRBJ2-2
V gene: TRBV4-1
clone size: -
D gene: TRBD2

CDR3 DNA: TGTGCCAGCACCCTAGGTTGGACTAGCGGGGCACAAGAGACCCAGTACTTC
CDR3 protein: CASTLGWTSGAQETQYF
J gene: TRBJ2-5
V gene: TRBV11-2
clone size: many
D gene: TRBD2

CDR3 DNA: TGCGCCAGCAGCTGGACAGGCCATAGCAATCAGCCCCAGCATTTT
CDR3 protein: CASSWTGHSNQPQHF
J gene: TRBJ1-5
V gene: TRBV5-1
clone size: few
D gene: TRBD1

CDR3 DNA: TGTGCCAGCAGCTTGGCGTACCTGGATACGCAGTATTTT
CDR3 protein: CASSLAYLDTQYF
J gene: TRBJ2-3
V gene: TRBV11-2
clone size: few
D gene: -

CDR3 DNA: TGTGCCTGGACCCTAGGGGGTGAGCGCGAGCAGTACTTC
CDR3 protein: CAWTLGGEREQYF
J gene: TRBJ2-7
V gene: TRBV30
clone size: -
D gene: -

CDR3 DNA: TGTGCCAGCAGCTCTGAAGGTAGCGGTGATACGCAGTATTTT
CDR3 protein: CASSSEGSGDTQYF
J gene: TRBJ2-3
V gene: TRBV7-2
clone size: few
D gene: -

CDR3 DNA: TGCGCCAGCAGCTTGGTGGGGCCGGGGGAGACCCAGTACTTC
CDR3 protein: CASSLVGPGETQYF
J gene: TRBJ2-5
V gene: TRBV5-1
clone size: many
D gene: -

CDR3 DNA: TGCGCCAGCAGCCATGTTACAGGGGGCGCCCTTTCTTACAATGAGCAGTTCTTC
CDR3 protein: CASSHVTGGALSYNEQFF
J gene: TRBJ2-1
V gene: TRBV4-3
clone size: -
D gene: TRBD1

CDR3 DNA: TGTGCCAGCCTGGGAAGGGGGGCGAGCATGGTCAATGAGCAGTTCTTC
CDR3 protein: CASLGRGASMVNEQFF
J gene: TRBJ2-1
V gene: TRBV27
clone size: few
D gene: -

CDR3 DNA: TGTGCCAGCAGCCTAATGGGGAGTGGCAGTACAGATACGCAGTATTTT
CDR3 protein: CASSLMGSGSTDTQYF
J gene: TRBJ2-3
V gene: TRBV7-2
clone size: few
D gene: -

CDR3 DNA: TGTGCCAGCAGATATACGGCAGGGGCCGCCTTCTACTCTGGGGCCAACGTCCTGACTTTC
CDR3 protein: CASRYTAGAAFYSGANVLTF
J gene: TRBJ2-6
V gene: TRBV11-1
clone size: -
D gene: -

CDR3 DNA: TGTGCCAGCAGGAAAAGGGGGAACACTGAAGCTTTCTTT
CDR3 protein: CASRKRGNTEAFF
J gene: TRBJ1-1
V gene: TRBV12-3/TRBV12-4
clone size: -
D gene: -

CDR3 DNA: TGTGCCAGGCAGGGAGAGACCCAGTACTTC
CDR3 protein: CARQGETQYF
J gene: TRBJ2-5
V gene: TRBV27
clone size: -
D gene: -

CDR3 DNA: TGTGCCAGCAGTTACCGAAGACCCAGAGAGACAGATACGCAGTATTTT
CDR3 protein: CASSYRRPRETDTQYF
J gene: TRBJ2-3
V gene: TRBV6-5
clone size: few
D gene: -

CDR3 DNA: TGTGCCATCAGTGAGGGGCCCCGGGGGGCCCCAGAGACCCAGTACTTC
CDR3 protein: CAISEGPRGAPETQYF
J gene: TRBJ2-5
V gene: TRBV10-3
clone size: -
D gene: -

CDR3 DNA: TGTGCCACCAGTGAGAGTCGCTCCCCTAGCACAGATACGCAGTATTTT
CDR3 protein: CATSESRSPSTDTQYF
J gene: TRBJ2-3
V gene: TRBV24-1
clone size: -
D gene: -

CDR3 DNA: TGTGCCAGCAGCCTCCGCAAAGGCCACTACAATGAGCAGTTCTTC
CDR3 protein: CASSLRKGHYNEQFF
J gene: TRBJ2-1
V gene: TRBV7-9
clone size: -
D gene: -

CDR3 DNA: TGTGCCAGCAGCTCCTCCGGGACTAACTATGGCTACACCTTC
CDR3 protein: CASSSSGTNYGYTF
J gene: TRBJ1-2
V gene: TRBV7-9
clone size: -
D gene: -

CDR3 DNA: TGTGCCAGCAGTTTACGGGGCTCCTACGAGCAGTACTTC
CDR3 protein: CASSLRGSYEQYF
J gene: TRBJ2-7
V gene: TRBV27
clone size: few
D gene: -

CDR3 DNA: TGCGCCAGCAGCGCAAATTCTAGGGCTGGGGCCAACGTCCTGACTTTC
CDR3 protein: CASSANSRAGANVLTF
J gene: TRBJ2-6
V gene: TRBV5-1
clone size: few
D gene: -

CDR3 DNA: TGCGCCAGCAGCTTGGCCGCCGGATCCTATGGCTACACCTTC
CDR3 protein: CASSLAAGSYGYTF
J gene: TRBJ1-2
V gene: TRBV5-1
clone size: -
D gene: -

CDR3 DNA: TGTGCCAGCAGCAATCGGGAGACCCAGTACTTC
CDR3 protein: CASSNRETQYF
J gene: TRBJ2-5
V gene: TRBV28
clone size: -
D gene: -

CDR3 DNA: TGTGCCAGCTCACAACCCGGTAGGGGATCACCCCTCCACTTT
CDR3 protein: CASSQPGRGSPLHF
J gene: TRBJ1-6
V gene: TRBV18
clone size: -
D gene: -

CDR3 DNA: TGCGCCAGCAGCCCGGGGATCGCCGGCACAGATACGCAGTATTTT
CDR3 protein: CASSPGIAGTDTQYF
J gene: TRBJ2-3
V gene: TRBV5-1
clone size: -
D gene: -

CDR3 DNA: TGCGCCAGCAGCTTGGCCGTGACAGGGGATGGGTCACCCCTCCACTTT
CDR3 protein: CASSLAVTGDGSPLHF
J gene: TRBJ1-6
V gene: TRBV5-1
clone size: -
D gene: TRBD1

CDR3 DNA: TGTGCCAGCACCCTACAAAGAGGGGAGCAGTACTTC
CDR3 protein: CASTLQRGEQYF
J gene: TRBJ2-7
V gene: TRBV7-2
clone size: few
D gene: -

CDR3 DNA: TGTGCCAGCAGCTTAGGTCTAGCGGAGTTCACAGATACGCAGTATTTT
CDR3 protein: CASSLGLAEFTDTQYF
J gene: TRBJ2-3
V gene: TRBV7-2
clone size: -
D gene: TRBD2

CDR3 DNA: TGTGCCAGCAGCTTAGGCCAGGGTCGGGGGTTCACTGAGCAGTTCTTC
CDR3 protein: CASSLGQGRGFTEQFF
J gene: TRBJ2-1
V gene: TRBV7-9
clone size: -
D gene: -